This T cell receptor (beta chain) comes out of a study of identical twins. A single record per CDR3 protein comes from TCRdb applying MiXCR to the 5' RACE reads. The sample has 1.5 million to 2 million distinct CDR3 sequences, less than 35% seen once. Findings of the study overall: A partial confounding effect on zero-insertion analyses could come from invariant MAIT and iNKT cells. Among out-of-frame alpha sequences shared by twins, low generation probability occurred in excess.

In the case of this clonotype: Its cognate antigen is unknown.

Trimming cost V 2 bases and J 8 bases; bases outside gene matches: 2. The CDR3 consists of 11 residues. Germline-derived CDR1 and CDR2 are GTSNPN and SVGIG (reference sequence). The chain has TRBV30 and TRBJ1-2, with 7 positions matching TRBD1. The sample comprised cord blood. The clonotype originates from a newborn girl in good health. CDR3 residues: CAWSRGGGYTF. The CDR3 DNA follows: TGTGCCTGGAGTCGAGGGGGCGGCTACACCTTC.